These T cell receptor beta chains were read from a single sample in a study of Graves' ophthalmopathy and Graves' hyperthyroidism. TCRdb recomputed calls from the multiplex PCR reads with MiXCR, one row per CDR3 protein. Of some 160,000 distinct CDR3 sequences listed, 39% were seen once; the top ten hold about 8.2%. The sample comprised peripheral blood. The source is a man in his thirties or forties with Graves' ophthalmopathy. CDR3s include the opening cysteine and the closing phenylalanine or tryptophan. The D gene is left open where the match is weak. Only part of the rows carry a size: once, few, many, or a class if the clone is expanded.

>-|many|TRBJ2-4|TRBV29-1
TGCAGCGTTGCGGGGGTCATTCAGTACTTC
CSVAGVIQYF
>-|many|TRBJ1-2|TRBV20-1
TGCAGTGCTTCAGGGGCTAGCTATGGCTACACCTTC
CSASGASYGYTF
>-|-|TRBJ1-2|TRBV6-5
TGTGCCAGCAGTTACGCCGGGGGCCGGGGCTACACCTTC
CASSYAGGRGYTF
>TRBD1|-|TRBJ1-5|TRBV19
TGTGCCAGTAGGAGACAGGGGGACAATAGCAATCAGCCCCAGCATTTT
CASRRQGDNSNQPQHF
>TRBD2|many|TRBJ2-7|TRBV30
TGTGCCTGGAGTCCGGGGGGGGGCTACGAGCAGTACTTC
CAWSPGGGYEQYF
>-|-|TRBJ1-1|TRBV12-3/TRBV12-4
TGTGCCAGCAGTGGTAGGGGCAAAGAAGGGAACACTGAAGCTTTCTTT
CASSGRGKEGNTEAFF
>-|-|TRBJ1-2|TRBV9
TGTGCCAGCAGCCCAACACCTTTTGGAGGCTACACCTTC
CASSPTPFGGYTF
>-|many|TRBJ1-3|TRBV12-3/TRBV12-4
TGTGCCAGCGGCCAGGGATCTGGAAACACCATATATTTT
CASGQGSGNTIYF
>-|-|TRBJ2-5|TRBV11-2
TGTGCCAGCAGCTTACCGCGGGATTCGTACCAAGAGACCCAGTACTTC
CASSLPRDSYQETQYF
>-|-|TRBJ2-4|TRBV7-2
TGTGCCAGCAGCTTCGGCGGGGCCAAAAACATTCAGTACTTC
CASSFGGAKNIQYF
>-|many|TRBJ1-1|TRBV24-1
TGTGCCACCAGTGATCCCAGGGGCCCAGCTGAAGCTTTCTTT
CATSDPRGPAEAFF
>-|many|TRBJ1-1|TRBV5-1
TGCGCCAGCAGCGTCGAGGGGATGAACACTGAAGCTTTCTTT
CASSVEGMNTEAFF
>-|few|TRBJ2-5|TRBV12-3/TRBV12-4
TGTGCCAGCAGCTCAGGGTCCGGGACCCAGTACTTC
CASSSGSGTQYF
>-|-|TRBJ2-5|TRBV7-2
TGTGCCAGCAGCTCGCACAGGAGAGAGACCCAGTACTTC
CASSSHRRETQYF
>-|-|TRBJ2-6|TRBV15
TGTGCCACCAGCAGCGTTGGGTGGGGGGCCAACGTCCTGACTTTC
CATSSVGWGANVLTF
>-|many|TRBJ2-7|TRBV29-1
TGCAGCCAACAGATCCCCAGGGAAGAGCAGTACTTC
CSQQIPREEQYF
>-|many|TRBJ2-6|TRBV6-5
TGTGCCAGCAGGTCGACAGGATTCTCTGGGGCCAACGTCCTGACTTTC
CASRSTGFSGANVLTF